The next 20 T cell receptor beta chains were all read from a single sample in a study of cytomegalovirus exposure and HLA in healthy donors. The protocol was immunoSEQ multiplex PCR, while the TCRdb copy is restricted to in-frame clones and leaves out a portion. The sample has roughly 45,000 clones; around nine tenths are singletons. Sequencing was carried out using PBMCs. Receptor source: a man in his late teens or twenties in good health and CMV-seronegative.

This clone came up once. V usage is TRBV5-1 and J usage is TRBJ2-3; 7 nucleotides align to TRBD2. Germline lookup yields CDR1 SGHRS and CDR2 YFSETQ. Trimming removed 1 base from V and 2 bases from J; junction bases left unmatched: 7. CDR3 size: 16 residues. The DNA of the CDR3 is TGCGCCAGCAGCTTGCCTGGGGGGGGGACCACAGATACGCAGTATTTT. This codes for CASSLPGGGTTDTQYF.

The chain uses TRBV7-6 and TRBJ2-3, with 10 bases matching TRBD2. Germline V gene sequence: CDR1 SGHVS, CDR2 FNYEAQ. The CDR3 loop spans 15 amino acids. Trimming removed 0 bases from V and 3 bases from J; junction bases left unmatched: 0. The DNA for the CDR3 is TGTGCCAGCAGCTTAGCTAGCGGGGGGACAGATACGCAGTATTTT. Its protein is CASSLASGGTDTQYF. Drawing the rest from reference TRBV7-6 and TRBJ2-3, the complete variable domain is GAGVSQSPRYKVTKRGQDVALRCDPISGHVSLYWYRQALGQGPEFLTYFNYEAQQDKSGLPNDRFSAERPEGSISTLTIQRTEQRDSAMYRCASSLASGGTDTQYFGPGTRLTVL.

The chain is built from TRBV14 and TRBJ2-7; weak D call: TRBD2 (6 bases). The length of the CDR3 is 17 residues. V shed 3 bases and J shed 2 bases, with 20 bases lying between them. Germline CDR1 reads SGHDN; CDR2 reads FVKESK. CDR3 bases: TGTGCCAGCAGCCACCTACCAGGGAGGCAGGGCGCCTACGAGCAGTACTTC. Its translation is CASSHLPGRQGAYEQYF.

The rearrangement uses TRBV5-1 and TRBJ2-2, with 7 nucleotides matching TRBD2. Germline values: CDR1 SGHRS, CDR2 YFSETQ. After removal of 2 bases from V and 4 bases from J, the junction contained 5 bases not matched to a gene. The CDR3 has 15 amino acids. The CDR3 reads CASSFAGDGTGELFF. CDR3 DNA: TGCGCCAGCAGCTTTGCGGGGGATGGCACCGGGGAGCTGTTTTTT. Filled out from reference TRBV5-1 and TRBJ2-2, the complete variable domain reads KAGVTQTPRYLIKTRGQQVTLSCSPISGHRSVSWYQQTPGQGLQFLFEYFSETQRNKGNFPGRFSGRQFSNSRSEMNVSTLELGDSALYLCASSFAGDGTGELFFGEGSRLTVL.

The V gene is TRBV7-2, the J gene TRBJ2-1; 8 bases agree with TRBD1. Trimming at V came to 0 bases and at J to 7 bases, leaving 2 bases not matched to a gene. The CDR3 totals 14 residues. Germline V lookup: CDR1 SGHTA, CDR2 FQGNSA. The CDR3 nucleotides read TGTGCCAGCAGCTTAGCGCAGGGGGCTAATGAGCAGTTCTTC. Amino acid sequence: CASSLAQGANEQFF.

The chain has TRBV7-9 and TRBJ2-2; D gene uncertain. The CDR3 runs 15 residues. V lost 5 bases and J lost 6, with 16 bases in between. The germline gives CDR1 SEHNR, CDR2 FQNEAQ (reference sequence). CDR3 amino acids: CASSAAPQLPGELFF. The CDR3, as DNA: TGTGCCAGCAGCGCGGCCCCCCAGTTACCCGGGGAGCTGTTTTTT.

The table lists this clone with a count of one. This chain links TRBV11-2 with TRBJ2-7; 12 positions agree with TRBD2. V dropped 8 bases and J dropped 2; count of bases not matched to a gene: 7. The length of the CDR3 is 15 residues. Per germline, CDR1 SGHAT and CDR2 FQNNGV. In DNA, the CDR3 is TGTGCCAGCGAACGGGCTAGCGGGAGGGCCTACGAGCAGTACTTC. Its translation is CASERASGRAYEQYF.

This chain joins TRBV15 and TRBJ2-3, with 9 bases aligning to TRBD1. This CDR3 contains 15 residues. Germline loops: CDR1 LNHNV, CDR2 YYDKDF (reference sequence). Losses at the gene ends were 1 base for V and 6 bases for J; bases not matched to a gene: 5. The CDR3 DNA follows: TGTGCCACCAGCAGAGTTGGACAGGGGTGGGATACGCAGTATTTT. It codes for CATSRVGQGWDTQYF. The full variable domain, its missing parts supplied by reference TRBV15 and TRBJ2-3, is DAMVIQNPRYQVTQFGKPVTLSCSQTLNHNVMYWYQQKSSQAPKLLFHYYDKDFNNEADTPDNFQSRRPNTSFCFLDIRSPGLGDTAMYLCATSRVGQGWDTQYFGPGTRLTVL.

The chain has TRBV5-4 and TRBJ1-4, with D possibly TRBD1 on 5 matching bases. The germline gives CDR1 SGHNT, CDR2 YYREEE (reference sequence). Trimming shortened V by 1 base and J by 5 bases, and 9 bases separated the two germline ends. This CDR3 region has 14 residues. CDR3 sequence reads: CASSLQGTNEKLFF. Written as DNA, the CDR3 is TGTGCCAGCAGCTTGCAGGGAACAAATGAAAAACTGTTTTTT.

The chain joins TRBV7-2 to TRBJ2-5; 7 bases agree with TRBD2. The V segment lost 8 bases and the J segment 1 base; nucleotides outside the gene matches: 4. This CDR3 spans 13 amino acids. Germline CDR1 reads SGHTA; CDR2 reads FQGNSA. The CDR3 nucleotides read TGTGCCAGCCGTTCTAGCGGCCAAGAGACCCAGTACTTC. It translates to CASRSSGQETQYF.

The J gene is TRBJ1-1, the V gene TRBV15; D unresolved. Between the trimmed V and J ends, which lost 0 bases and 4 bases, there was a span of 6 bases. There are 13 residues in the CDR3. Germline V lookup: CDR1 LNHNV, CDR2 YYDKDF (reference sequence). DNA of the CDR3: TGTGCCACCAGCAGAGATCGAGGCACTGAAGCTTTCTTT. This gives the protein CATSRDRGTEAFF. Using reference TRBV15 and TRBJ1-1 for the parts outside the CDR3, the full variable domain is DAMVIQNPRYQVTQFGKPVTLSCSQTLNHNVMYWYQQKSSQAPKLLFHYYDKDFNNEADTPDNFQSRRPNTSFCFLDIRSPGLGDTAMYLCATSRDRGTEAFFGQGTRLTVV.

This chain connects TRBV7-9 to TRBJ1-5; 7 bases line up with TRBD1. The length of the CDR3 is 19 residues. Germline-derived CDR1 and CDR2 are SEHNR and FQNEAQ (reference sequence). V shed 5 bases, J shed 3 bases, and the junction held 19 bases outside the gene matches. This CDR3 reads CASSLEQGSRYTSNQPQHF. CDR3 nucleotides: TGTGCCAGCAGCCTCGAACAGGGGAGCCGTTACACCTCCAATCAGCCCCAGCATTTT.

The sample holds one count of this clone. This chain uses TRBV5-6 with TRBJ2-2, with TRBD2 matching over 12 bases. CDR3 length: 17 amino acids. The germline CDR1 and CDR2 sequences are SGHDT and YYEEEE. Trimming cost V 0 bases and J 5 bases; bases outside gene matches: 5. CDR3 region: CASSLETSGSVTGELFF. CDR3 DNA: TGTGCCAGCAGCTTGGAGACTAGCGGGAGTGTTACCGGGGAGCTGTTTTTT.

CDR3 sequence: CASSLARGYNEQFF. CDR3 sequence (DNA): TGTGCCAGCAGCTTAGCCAGGGGGTACAATGAGCAGTTCTTC. The rearrangement links TRBV13 to TRBJ2-1, with 7 nucleotides matching TRBD1. This CDR3 contains 14 residues. V was pared by 1 base and J by 4 bases, with 1 base of the junction left unmatched. Germline CDR1 reads PRHDT; CDR2 reads FYEKMQ (reference sequence).

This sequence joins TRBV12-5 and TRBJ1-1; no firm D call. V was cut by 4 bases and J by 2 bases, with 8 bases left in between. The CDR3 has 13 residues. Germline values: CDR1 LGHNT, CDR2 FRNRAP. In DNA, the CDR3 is TGTGCTAGTGGTTCCGGGGTAAACACTGAAGCTTTCTTT. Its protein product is CASGSGVNTEAFF.

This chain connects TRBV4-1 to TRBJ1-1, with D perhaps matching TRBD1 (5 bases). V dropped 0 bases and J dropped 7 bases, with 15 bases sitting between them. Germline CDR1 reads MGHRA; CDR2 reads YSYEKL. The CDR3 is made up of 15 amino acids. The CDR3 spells CASSQDNLGGDEAFF. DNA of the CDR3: TGCGCCAGCAGCCAAGATAATCTGGGGGGGGATGAAGCTTTCTTT.

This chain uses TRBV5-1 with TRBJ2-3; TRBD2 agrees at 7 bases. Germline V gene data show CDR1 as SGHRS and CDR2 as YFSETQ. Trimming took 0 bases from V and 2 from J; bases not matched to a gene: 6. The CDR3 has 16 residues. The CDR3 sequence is CASSLGLTSDTDTQYF. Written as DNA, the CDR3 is TGCGCCAGCAGCTTGGGGTTAACTAGCGACACAGATACGCAGTATTTT. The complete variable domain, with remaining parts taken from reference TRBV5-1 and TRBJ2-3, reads KAGVTQTPRYLIKTRGQQVTLSCSPISGHRSVSWYQQTPGQGLQFLFEYFSETQRNKGNFPGRFSGRQFSNSRSEMNVSTLELGDSALYLCASSLGLTSDTDTQYFGPGTRLTVL.

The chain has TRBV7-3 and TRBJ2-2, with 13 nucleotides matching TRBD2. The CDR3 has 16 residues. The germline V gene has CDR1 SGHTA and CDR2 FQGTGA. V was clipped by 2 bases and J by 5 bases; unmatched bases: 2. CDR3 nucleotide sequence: TGTGCCAGCAGCTTATGGACTAGCGGGGGAACCGGGGAGCTGTTTTTT. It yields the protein CASSLWTSGGTGELFF.

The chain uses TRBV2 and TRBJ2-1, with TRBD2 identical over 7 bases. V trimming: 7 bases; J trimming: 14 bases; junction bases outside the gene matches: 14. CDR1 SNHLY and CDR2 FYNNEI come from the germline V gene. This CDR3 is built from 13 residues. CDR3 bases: TGTGCCAGCATTAGGGAGGGCGAGATCAAGGAGTTCTTC. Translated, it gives CASIREGEIKEFF.

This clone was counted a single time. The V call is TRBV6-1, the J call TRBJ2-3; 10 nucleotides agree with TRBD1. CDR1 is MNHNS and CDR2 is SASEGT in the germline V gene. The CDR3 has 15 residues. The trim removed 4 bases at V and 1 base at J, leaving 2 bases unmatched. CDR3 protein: CASSGQGAGTDTQYF. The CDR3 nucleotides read TGTGCCAGCAGTGGACAGGGGGCGGGCACAGATACGCAGTATTTT.